This entry describes one TCR beta chain. No antigen is known for it. This entry is derived from a study of memory CD4+ T cells and cytomegalovirus serostatus. CDR3 length equals 15 residues. Germline V lookup: CDR1 SGDLS, CDR2 YYNGEE. V was clipped by 5 bases and J by 8 bases; unmatched bases: 11. Profiling relied on immunoSEQ multiplex PCR, and the TCRdb table lists in-frame clones only, not all of them. The table has about 61,000 clones, roughly 80% seen once. Study observations and caveats: Median bootstrapped AUC for CMV status was roughly 0.95 originally, less than 0.93 US-trained.

Single viable CD3+CD4+CD8-CD45RO+ cells were sorted as the memory CD4+ T cells. Positive selection with CD4 microbeads enriched total CD4+ T cells. The receptor comes from an adult in good health and CMV-seronegative. The rearrangement uses TRBV9 and TRBJ2-1; 9 nucleotides line up with TRBD2. What was sequenced was memory CD4+ T cells from blood. CDR3 nucleotides: TGTGCCAGCAGTGTCAGCGGGGGGCTTTTCGATGAGCAGTTCTTC. Encoded protein: CASSVSGGLFDEQFF.